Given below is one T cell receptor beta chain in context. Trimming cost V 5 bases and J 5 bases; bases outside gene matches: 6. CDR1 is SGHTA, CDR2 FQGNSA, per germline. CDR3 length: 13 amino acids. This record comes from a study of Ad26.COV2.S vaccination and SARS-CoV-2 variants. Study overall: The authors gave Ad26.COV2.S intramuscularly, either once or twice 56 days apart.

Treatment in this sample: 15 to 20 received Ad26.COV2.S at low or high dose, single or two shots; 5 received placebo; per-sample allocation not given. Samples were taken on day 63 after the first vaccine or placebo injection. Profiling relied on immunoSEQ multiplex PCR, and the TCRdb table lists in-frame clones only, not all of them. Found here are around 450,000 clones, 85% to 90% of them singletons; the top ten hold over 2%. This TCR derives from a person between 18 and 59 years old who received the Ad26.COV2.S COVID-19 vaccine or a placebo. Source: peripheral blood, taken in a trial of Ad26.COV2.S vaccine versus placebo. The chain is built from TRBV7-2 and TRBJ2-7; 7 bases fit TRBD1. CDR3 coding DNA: TGTGCCAGCAGCAGAACAGGGGAGAACGAGCAGTACTTC. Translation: CASSRTGENEQYF.